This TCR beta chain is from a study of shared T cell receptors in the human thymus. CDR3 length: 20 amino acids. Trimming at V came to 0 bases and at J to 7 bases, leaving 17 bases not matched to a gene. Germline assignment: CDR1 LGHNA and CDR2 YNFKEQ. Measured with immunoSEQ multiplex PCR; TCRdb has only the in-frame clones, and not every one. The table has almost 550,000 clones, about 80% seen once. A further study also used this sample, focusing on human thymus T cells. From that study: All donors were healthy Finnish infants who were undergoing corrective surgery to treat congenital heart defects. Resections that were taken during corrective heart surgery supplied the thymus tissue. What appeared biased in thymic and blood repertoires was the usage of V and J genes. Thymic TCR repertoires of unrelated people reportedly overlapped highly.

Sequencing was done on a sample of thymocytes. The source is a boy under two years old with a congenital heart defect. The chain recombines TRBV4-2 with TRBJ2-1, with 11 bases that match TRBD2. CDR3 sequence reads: CASSQDQGPSGRRPRNEQFF. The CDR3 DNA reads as TGTGCCAGCAGCCAAGATCAGGGCCCTAGCGGGAGGAGACCGAGGAATGAGCAGTTCTTC.